The rows below give T cell receptor beta chains drawn from one sample of a study of T cell responses to AZD1222 COVID-19 vaccine. The data were produced by immunoSEQ multiplex PCR, yet TCRdb's version contains in-frame clones alone and is incomplete. The sample consists of 150,000 to 200,000 clones, 94% of them appearing once. Sequences were derived from peripheral blood, sampled on day 0 of AZD1222 vaccination. The receptor set was obtained from an adult in good health. Both conserved end residues are part of each CDR3. The order of the fields is V gene, CDR3 protein.

TRBV27	CASSSFPRGLGYTF
TRBV5-1	CASSSGTATGELFF
TRBV6-5	CASTRTGSVNTEAFF
TRBV18	CASSPPDSRLPIYF
TRBV28	CASSSRRSSYEQYF
TRBV29-1	CSVEGPWTGGNEKLFF
TRBV18	CASSPQTELTEAFF
TRBV29-1	CSALGSGALATEAFF
TRBV4-1	CASSQADMGLLVNEQFF
TRBV4-2	CASSQVTPGNTIYF
TRBV6-1	CASSDGLTYEQYF
TRBV6-5	CASSGGQGNSPLHF
TRBV15	CATSSQWGGPNYNEQFF
TRBV11-3	CASSPTGGWNEQFF
TRBV29-1	CSVVDRDNYGYTF
TRBV28	CASTAGVTEAFF
TRBV3-1/TRBV3-2	CASSHDKGPQHF
TRBV6-5	CASSPRGSNEKLFF
TRBV3-1/TRBV3-2	CASSHRLAGTYEQYF
TRBV15	CATSRDAQGLAGEQFF
TRBV6-5	CASSYPAGTGYNEQFF
TRBV5-1	CASSFTTGTAYNEQFF
TRBV29-1	CSVVTGTRGYTF
TRBV5-1	CASSLGSGKGADTQYF
TRBV29-1	CSVGRSNEKLFF
TRBV28	CASSPGPAGGEQYF
TRBV21-1	CASSKWPTSGRAFSLASYEQYF
TRBV10-3	CAISGKGDEQYF
TRBV3-1/TRBV3-2	CASSQDSEEVGYTF
TRBV7-2	CASSSDNMNTEAFF
TRBV5-1	CASSLERTTNTEAFF
TRBV4-1	CASSQPGSNQPQHF
TRBV7-9	CASSPDYSSGNTIYF
TRBV28	CASLGGERSGEQYF